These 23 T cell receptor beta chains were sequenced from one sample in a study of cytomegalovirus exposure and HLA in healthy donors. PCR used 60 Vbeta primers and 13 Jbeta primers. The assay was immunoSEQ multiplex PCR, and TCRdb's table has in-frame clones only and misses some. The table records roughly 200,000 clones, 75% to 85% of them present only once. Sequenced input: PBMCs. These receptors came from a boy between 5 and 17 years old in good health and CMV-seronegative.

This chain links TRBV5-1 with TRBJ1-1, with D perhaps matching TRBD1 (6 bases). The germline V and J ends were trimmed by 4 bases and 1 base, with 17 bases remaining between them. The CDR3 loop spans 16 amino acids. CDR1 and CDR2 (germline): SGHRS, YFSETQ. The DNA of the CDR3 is TGCGCCAGCAGCGTTGGACTAGGGGGGGCGAACACTGAAGCTTTCTTT. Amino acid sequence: CASSVGLGGANTEAFF. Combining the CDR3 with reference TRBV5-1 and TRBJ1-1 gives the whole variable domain KAGVTQTPRYLIKTRGQQVTLSCSPISGHRSVSWYQQTPGQGLQFLFEYFSETQRNKGNFPGRFSGRQFSNSRSEMNVSTLELGDSALYLCASSVGLGGANTEAFFGQGTRLTVV.

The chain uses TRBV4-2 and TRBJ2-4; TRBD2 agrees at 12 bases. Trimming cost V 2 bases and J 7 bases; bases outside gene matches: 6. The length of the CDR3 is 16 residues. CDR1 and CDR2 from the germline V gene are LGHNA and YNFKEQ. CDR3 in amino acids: CASSQPLAGGWNIQYF. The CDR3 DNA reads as TGTGCCAGCAGCCAACCTCTAGCGGGAGGGTGGAACATTCAGTACTTC.

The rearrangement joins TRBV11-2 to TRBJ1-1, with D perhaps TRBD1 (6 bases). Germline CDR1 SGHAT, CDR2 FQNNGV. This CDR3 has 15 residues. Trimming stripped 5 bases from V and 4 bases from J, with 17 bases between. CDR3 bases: TGTGCCAGCAGCCTAAAACAGGGCGCGGGCACTGAAGCTTTCTTT. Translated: CASSLKQGAGTEAFF. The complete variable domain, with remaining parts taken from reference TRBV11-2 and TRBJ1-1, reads EAGVAQSPRYKIIEKRQSVAFWCNPISGHATLYWYQQILGQGPKLLIQFQNNGVVDDSQLPKDRFSAERLKGVDSTLKIQPAKLEDSAVYLCASSLKQGAGTEAFFGQGTRLTVV.

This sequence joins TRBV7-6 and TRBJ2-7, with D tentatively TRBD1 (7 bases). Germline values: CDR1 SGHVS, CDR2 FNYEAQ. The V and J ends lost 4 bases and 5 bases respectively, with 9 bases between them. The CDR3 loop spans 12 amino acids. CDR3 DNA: TGTGCCAGCAGCTCCAGGGGGGACGAGCAGTACTTC. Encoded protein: CASSSRGDEQYF.

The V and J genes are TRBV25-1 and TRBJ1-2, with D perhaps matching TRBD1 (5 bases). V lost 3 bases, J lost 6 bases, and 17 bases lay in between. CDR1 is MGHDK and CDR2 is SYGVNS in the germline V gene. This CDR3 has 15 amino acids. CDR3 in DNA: TGTGCCAGCAGTGATAATCCCCGGGGGTCGGATGGCTACACCTTC. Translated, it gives CASSDNPRGSDGYTF.

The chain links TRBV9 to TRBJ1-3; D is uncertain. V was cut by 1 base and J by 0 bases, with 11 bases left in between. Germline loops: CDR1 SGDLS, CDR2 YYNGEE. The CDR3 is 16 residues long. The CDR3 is CASSVSPSLSGNTIYF. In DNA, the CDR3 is TGTGCCAGCAGCGTATCGCCTTCACTCTCTGGAAACACCATATATTTT.

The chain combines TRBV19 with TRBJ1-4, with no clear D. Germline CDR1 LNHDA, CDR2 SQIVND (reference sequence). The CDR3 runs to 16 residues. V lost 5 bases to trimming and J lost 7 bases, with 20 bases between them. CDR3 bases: TGTGCCAGTAGTGCACCGATCCAGAGGGAGGGTGAAAAACTGTTTTTT. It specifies CASSAPIQREGEKLFF. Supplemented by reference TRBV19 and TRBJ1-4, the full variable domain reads DGGITQSPKYLFRKEGQNVTLSCEQNLNHDAMYWYRQDPGQGLRLIYYSQIVNDFQKGDIAEGYSVSREKKESFPLTVTSAQKNPTAFYLCASSAPIQREGEKLFFGSGTQLSVL.

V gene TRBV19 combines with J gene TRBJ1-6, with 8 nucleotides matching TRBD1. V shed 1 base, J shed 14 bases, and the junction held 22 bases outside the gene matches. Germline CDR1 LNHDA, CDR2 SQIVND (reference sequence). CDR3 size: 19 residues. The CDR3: CASSIVSGTGSRSSSALHF. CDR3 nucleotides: TGTGCCAGTAGTATAGTTTCCGGGACAGGCTCCCGGAGTAGTTCGGCCCTCCACTTT.

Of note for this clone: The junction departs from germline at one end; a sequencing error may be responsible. CDR3 region: CASSLRTSGRNTGEPFF. DNA of the CDR3: TGTGCCAGCAGCCTAAGGACTAGCGGGAGGAACACCGGGGAGCCGTTTTTT. The chain links TRBV7-2 to TRBJ2-2; 14 nucleotides align to TRBD2. The CDR3 loop spans 17 amino acids. Germline lookup yields CDR1 SGHTA and CDR2 FQGNSA. Drawing the rest from reference TRBV7-2 and TRBJ2-2, the complete variable domain is GAGVSQSPSNKVTEKGKDVELRCDPISGHTALYWYRQSLGQGLEFLIYFQGNSAPDKSGLPSDRFSAERTGGSVSTLTIQRTQQEDSAVYLCASSLRTSGRNTGEPFFGEGSRLTVL.

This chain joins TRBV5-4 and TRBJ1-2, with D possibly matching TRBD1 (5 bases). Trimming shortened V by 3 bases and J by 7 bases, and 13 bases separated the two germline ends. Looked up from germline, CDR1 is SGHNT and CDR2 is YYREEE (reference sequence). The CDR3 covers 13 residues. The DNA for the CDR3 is TGTGCCAGCAGCTCCCCAGGGTGGAGTGGCTACACCTTC. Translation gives CASSSPGWSGYTF.

CDR3 nucleotides: TGTGCCAGCAGTCAAACAGGGGGCCTCGGAAACACCATATATTTT. This codes for CASSQTGGLGNTIYF. The V gene is TRBV25-1, the J gene TRBJ1-3; 9 bases are shared with TRBD1. CDR1 and CDR2 from the germline V gene are MGHDK and SYGVNS. CDR3 length equals 15 residues. J gave up 4 bases and V 5 bases, and 6 bases lay outside the gene matches.

DNA of the CDR3: TGTGCCAGCAGTGACCAAACTCAGGGGGCTGGGTCTGAAGCTTTCTTT. Translating it yields CASSDQTQGAGSEAFF. The gene calls are TRBV6-4 and TRBJ1-1; 8 bases align to TRBD1. The length of the CDR3 is 16 residues. V trimming: 2 bases; J trimming: 6 bases; junction bases outside the gene matches: 11. Germline CDR1 MRHNA, CDR2 SNTAGT.

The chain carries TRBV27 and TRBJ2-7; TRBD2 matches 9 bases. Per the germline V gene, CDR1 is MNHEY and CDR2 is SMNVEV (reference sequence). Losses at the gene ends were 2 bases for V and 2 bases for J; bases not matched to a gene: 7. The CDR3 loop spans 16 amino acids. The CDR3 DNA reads TGTGCCAGCAGTTTAGATCCTAGCGGGGAAACCTACGAGCAGTACTTC. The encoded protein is CASSLDPSGETYEQYF.

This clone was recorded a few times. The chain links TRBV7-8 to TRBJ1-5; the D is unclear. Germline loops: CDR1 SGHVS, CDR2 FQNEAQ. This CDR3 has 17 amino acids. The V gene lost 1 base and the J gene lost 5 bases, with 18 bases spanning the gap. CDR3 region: CASSLGAGRVGHQPQHF. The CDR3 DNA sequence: TGTGCCAGCAGCTTAGGGGCGGGTAGGGTGGGCCATCAGCCCCAGCATTTT. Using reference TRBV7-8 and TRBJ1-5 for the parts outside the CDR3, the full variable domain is GAGVSQSPRYKVAKRGQDVALRCDPISGHVSLFWYQQALGQGPEFLTYFQNEAQLDKSGLPSDRFFAERPEGSVSTLKIQRTQQEDSAVYLCASSLGAGRVGHQPQHFGDGTRLSIL.

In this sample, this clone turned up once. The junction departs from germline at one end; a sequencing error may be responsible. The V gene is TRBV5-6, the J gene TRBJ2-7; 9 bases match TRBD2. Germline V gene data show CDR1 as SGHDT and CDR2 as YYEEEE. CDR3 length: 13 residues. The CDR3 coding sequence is TGTGCCAGCAGCGAACCGGGACTAGCTCGTGAGGACTTC. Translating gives CASSEPGLAREDF.

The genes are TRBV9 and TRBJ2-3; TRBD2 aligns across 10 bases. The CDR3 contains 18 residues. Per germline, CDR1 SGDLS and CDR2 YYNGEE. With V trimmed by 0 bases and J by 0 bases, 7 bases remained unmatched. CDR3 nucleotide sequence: TGTGCCAGCAGCGTAGGTCCTAAGACTAGCGGGAGCACAGATACGCAGTATTTT. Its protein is CASSVGPKTSGSTDTQYF.

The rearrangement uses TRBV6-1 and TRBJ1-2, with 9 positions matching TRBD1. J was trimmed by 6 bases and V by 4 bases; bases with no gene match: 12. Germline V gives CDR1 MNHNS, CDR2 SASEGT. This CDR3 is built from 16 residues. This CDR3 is CASSALPTGGGHGYTF. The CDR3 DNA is TGTGCCAGCAGTGCCCTCCCGACAGGGGGGGGCCATGGCTACACCTTC.

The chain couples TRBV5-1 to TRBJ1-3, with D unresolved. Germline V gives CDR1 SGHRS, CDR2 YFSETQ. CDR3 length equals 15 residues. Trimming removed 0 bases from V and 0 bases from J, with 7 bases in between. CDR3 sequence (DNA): TGCGCCAGCAGCTTGGTTTCTAACTCTGGAAACACCATATATTTT. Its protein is CASSLVSNSGNTIYF.

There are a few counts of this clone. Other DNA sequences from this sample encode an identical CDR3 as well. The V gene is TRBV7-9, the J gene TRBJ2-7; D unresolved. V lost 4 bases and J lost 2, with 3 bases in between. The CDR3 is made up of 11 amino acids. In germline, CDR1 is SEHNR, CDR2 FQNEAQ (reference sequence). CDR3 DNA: TGTGCCAGCAGCTCCACCTACGAGCAGTACTTC. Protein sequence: CASSSTYEQYF.

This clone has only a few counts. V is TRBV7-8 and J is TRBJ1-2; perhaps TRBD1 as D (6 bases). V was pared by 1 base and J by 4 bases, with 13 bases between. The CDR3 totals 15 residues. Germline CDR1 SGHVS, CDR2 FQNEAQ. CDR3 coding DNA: TGTGCCAGCAGCTTAGACCAGGGGATTATCTATGGCTACACCTTC. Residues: CASSLDQGIIYGYTF. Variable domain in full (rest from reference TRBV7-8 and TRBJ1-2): GAGVSQSPRYKVAKRGQDVALRCDPISGHVSLFWYQQALGQGPEFLTYFQNEAQLDKSGLPSDRFFAERPEGSVSTLKIQRTQQEDSAVYLCASSLDQGIIYGYTFGSGTRLTVV.

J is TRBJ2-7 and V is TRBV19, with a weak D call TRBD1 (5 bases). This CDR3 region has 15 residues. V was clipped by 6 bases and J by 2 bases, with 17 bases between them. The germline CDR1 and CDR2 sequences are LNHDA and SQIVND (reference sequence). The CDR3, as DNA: TGTGCCAGTAGCCTGGCCTTGACAGTGACCTACGAGCAGTACTTC. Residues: CASSLALTVTYEQYF.

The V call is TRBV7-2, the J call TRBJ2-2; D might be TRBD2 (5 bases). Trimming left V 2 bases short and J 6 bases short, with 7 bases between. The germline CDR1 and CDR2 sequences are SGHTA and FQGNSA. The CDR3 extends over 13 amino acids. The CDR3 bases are TGTGCCAGCAGCTTATGGGGAGCCGGGGAGCTGTTTTTT. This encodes CASSLWGAGELFF.

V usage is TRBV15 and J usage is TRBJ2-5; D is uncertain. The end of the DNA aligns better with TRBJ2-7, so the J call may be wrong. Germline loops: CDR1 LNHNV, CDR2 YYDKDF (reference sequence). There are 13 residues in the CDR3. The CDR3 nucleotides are TGTGCCACCAGCATAACAGCCTCCTACGAGCAGTACTTC. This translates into CATSITASYEQYF.